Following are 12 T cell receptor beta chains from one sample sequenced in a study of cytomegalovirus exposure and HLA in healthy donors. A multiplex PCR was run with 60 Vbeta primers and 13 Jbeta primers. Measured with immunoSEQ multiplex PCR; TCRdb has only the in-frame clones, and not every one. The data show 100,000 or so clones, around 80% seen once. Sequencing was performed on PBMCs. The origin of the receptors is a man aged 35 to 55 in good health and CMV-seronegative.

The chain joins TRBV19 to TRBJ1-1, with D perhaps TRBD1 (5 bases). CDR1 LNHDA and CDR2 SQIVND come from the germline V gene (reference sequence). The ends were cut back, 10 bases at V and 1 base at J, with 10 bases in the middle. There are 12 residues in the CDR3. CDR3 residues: CATGVGNTEAFF. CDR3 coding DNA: TGTGCCACGGGGGTTGGGAACACTGAAGCTTTCTTT.

This CDR3 reads CASTQWGENYGYTF. The CDR3 DNA sequence: TGTGCCAGTACCCAGTGGGGGGAAAACTATGGCTACACCTTC. The chain is built from TRBV19 and TRBJ1-2; D might be TRBD1 (5 bases). The ends were cut back, 7 bases at V and 2 bases at J, with 14 bases in the middle. CDR3 length: 14 residues. Germline V gene sequence: CDR1 LNHDA, CDR2 SQIVND (reference sequence).

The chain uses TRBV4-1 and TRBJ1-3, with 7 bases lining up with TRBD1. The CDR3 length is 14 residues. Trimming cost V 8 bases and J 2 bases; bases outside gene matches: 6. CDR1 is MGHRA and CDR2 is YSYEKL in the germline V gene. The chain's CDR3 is CASGLTGPGNTIYF. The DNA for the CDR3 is TGCGCCAGCGGCCTGACAGGGCCTGGAAACACCATATATTTT.

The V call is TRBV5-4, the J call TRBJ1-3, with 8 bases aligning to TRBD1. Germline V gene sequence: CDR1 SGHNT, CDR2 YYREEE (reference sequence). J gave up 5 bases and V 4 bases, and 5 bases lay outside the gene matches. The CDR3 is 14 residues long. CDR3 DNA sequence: TGTGCCAGCAGCCCCGGACAGGGCCGAAACACCATATATTTT. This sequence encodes CASSPGQGRNTIYF.

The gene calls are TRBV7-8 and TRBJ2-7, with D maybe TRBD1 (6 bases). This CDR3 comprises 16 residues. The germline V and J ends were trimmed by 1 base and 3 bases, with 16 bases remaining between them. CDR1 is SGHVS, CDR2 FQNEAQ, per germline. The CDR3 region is CASSLGVGGKSYEQYF. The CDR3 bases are TGTGCCAGCAGCTTAGGGGTTGGGGGCAAGAGCTACGAGCAGTACTTC.

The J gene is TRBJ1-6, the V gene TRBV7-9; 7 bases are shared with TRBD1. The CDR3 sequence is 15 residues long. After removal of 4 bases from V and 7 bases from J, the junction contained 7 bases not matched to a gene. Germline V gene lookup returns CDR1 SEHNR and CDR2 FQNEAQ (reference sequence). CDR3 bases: TGTGCCAGCAGCTCTCCGACAGGGCGCAATTCACCCCTCCACTTT. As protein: CASSSPTGRNSPLHF.

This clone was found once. The CDR3 nucleotides read TGTGCCAGCAGTTTGGCCCAACCAACCTATGGCTACACCTTC. Translation: CASSLAQPTYGYTF. The gene calls are TRBV28 and TRBJ1-2; D remains ambiguous. V lost 3 bases, J lost 4 bases, and 12 bases lay in between. CDR3 length equals 14 residues. Germline V gives CDR1 MDHEN, CDR2 SYDVKM.

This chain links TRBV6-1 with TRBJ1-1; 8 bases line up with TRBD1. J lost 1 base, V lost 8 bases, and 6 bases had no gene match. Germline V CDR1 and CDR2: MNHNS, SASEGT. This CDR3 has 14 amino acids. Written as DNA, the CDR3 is TGTGCCAGCCGGGACAGGTTCGAGAACACTGAAGCTTTCTTT. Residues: CASRDRFENTEAFF.

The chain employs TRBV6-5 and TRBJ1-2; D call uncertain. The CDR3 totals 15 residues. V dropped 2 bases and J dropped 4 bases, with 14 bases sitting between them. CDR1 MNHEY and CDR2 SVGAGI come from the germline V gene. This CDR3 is CASSYGTDPVYGYTF. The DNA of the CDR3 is TGTGCCAGCAGTTACGGAACAGACCCTGTCTATGGCTACACCTTC.

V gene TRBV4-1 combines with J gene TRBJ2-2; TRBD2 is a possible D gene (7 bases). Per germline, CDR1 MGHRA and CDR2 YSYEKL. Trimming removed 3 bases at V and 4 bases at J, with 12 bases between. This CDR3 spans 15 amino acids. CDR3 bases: TGCGCCAGCAGCCACCGGGGGGCTGGCACCGGGGAGCTGTTTTTT. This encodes CASSHRGAGTGELFF.

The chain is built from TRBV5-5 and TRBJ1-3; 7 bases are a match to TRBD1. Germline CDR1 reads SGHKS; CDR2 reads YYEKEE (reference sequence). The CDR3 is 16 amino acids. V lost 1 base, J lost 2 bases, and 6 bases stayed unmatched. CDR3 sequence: CASSLQTGLAGNTIYF. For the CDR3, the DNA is TGTGCCAGCAGCTTGCAGACAGGGCTGGCTGGAAACACCATATATTTT.

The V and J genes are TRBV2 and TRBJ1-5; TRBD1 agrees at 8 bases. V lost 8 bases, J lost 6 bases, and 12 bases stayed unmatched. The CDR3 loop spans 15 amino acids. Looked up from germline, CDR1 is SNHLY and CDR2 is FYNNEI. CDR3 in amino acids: CASGDQGAVGQPQHF. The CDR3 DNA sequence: TGTGCCAGCGGAGACCAGGGGGCGGTGGGTCAGCCCCAGCATTTT.